The entry below describes one T cell receptor (beta chain). The sample is drawn from a study of OX40 agonist ivuxolimab in advanced cancers. The repertoire was sequenced with immunoSEQ multiplex PCR; TCRdb's copy has only in-frame clones and lacks some. The sample records approximately 90,000 clones, roughly 89% being singletons. This CDR3 has 14 amino acids. CDR1 and CDR2 from the germline V gene are LNHDA and SQIVND (reference sequence). V lost 3 bases and J lost 5, with 11 bases in between. The chain is built from TRBV19 and TRBJ2-1; D is ambiguous. This receptor was taken from an adult with an advanced solid tumor such as melanoma, head and neck, liver or kidney cancer. This specimen consisted of CD4+ or CD8+ T cells sorted from blood, obtained in a trial of the OX40 agonist ivuxolimab. DNA of the CDR3: TGTGCCAGTAGTATCCGTCCAATGAACAATGAGCAGTTCTTC. This codes for CASSIRPMNNEQFF.